This T cell receptor beta chain came from a study of T cell changes during pregnancy in multiple sclerosis. J gave up 4 bases and V 9 bases, and 9 bases lay outside the gene matches. Germline V gives CDR1 LNHDA, CDR2 SQIVND (reference sequence). This CDR3 has 14 residues. Assay: immunoSEQ multiplex PCR; the TCRdb copy retains only in-frame clones and omits some. The sample yields approximately 100,000 clones, 94% seen once. Here the sequenced sample was peripheral blood, taken in the third trimester of pregnancy. The J gene is TRBJ2-1, the V gene TRBV19, with 7 bases fitting TRBD1. The TCR sequence derives from a female donor with multiple sclerosis, enrolled in a pregnancy study. The CDR3 bases are TGTGCCAGCGGAACCAACAGGGGTTACAATGAGCAGTTCTTC. Amino acids: CASGTNRGYNEQFF.